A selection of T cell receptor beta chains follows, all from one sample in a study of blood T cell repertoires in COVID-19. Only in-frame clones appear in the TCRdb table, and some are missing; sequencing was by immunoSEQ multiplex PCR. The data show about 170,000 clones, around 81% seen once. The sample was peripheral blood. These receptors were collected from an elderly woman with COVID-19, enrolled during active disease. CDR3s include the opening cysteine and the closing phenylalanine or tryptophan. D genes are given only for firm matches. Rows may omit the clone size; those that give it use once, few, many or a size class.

CASSKQGNTEAFF | TGTGCCAGCAGTAAACAGGGGAACACTGAAGCTTTCTTT | TRBJ1-1 | TRBV9 | - | -
CASSLMGQRVRTEAFF | TGCGCCAGCAGCCTGATGGGACAGCGGGTTCGCACTGAAGCTTTCTTT | TRBJ1-1 | TRBV5-1 | - | TRBD1
CASSPRTALDSGANVLTF | TGTGCCAGCAGCCCGAGGACAGCGCTTGATTCTGGGGCCAACGTCCTGACTTTC | TRBJ2-6 | TRBV7-2 | - | -
CAGRRDKNTGELFF | TGTGCCGGACGCCGGGACAAGAACACCGGGGAGCTGTTTTTT | TRBJ2-2 | TRBV7-9 | - | -
CASSPGLAGGKETQYF | TGTGCCAGCAGCCCCGGACTAGCGGGAGGTAAAGAGACCCAGTACTTC | TRBJ2-5 | TRBV6-2/TRBV6-3 | - | TRBD2
CASSLGQQETQYF | TGCGCCAGCAGCTTGGGACAGCAAGAGACCCAGTACTTC | TRBJ2-5 | TRBV5-1 | once | -
CASNRGGRNNSPLHF | TGTGCCAGCAACCGGGGGGGCCGGAATAATTCACCCCTCCACTTT | TRBJ1-6 | TRBV5-4 | - | -
CASSPREGSTDTQYF | TGTGCCAGCAGCCCTCGGGAGGGAAGCACAGATACGCAGTATTTT | TRBJ2-3 | TRBV9 | - | TRBD2
CASSSFGSGNTEAFF | TGTGCCAGTAGTTCATTTGGGAGCGGGAACACTGAAGCTTTCTTT | TRBJ1-1 | TRBV19 | - | -
CASRNSSDEQFF | TGCGCCAGCAGAAATTCTAGCGATGAGCAGTTCTTC | TRBJ2-1 | TRBV5-1 | - | -
CASSYGSGGSGNTIYF | TGTGCCAGCAGTTACGGGTCGGGGGGTTCTGGAAACACCATATATTTT | TRBJ1-3 | TRBV6-6 | - | -
CASSLVRNSFSYEQYF | TGTGCCAGCAGTTTAGTACGAAACTCGTTCTCCTACGAGCAGTACTTC | TRBJ2-7 | TRBV28 | - | -
CASSRASGNVDTQYF | TGTGCCAGCAGTCGGGCTAGCGGGAATGTAGATACGCAGTATTTT | TRBJ2-3 | TRBV7-3 | - | TRBD2
CASPGPRGEQYF | TGTGCCAGCCCGGGACCGCGGGGAGAGCAGTACTTC | TRBJ2-7 | TRBV28 | once | -
CSVGGTGGSYEQYF | TGCAGCGTCGGGGGGACAGGTGGATCCTACGAGCAGTACTTC | TRBJ2-7 | TRBV29-1 | - | -
CASSPGGHMNTEAFF | TGTGCCAGCAGCCCCGGAGGGCACATGAACACTGAAGCTTTCTTT | TRBJ1-1 | TRBV3-1/TRBV3-2 | - | -
CASSLQLYEQYF | TGTGCCAGCTCACTACAGCTATACGAGCAGTACTTC | TRBJ2-7 | TRBV18 | - | -
CARSLRQGKLHSPLHF | TGTGCCAGAAGCTTGAGGCAGGGGAAATTACATTCACCCCTCCACTTT | TRBJ1-6 | TRBV5-3 | - | -
CASSGTGGTNYGYTF | TGCGCCAGCAGCGGGACAGGGGGGACTAACTATGGCTACACCTTC | TRBJ1-2 | TRBV5-1 | - | TRBD1
CASSPLVGGNNSPLHF | TGTGCCAGCAGTCCCCTCGTCGGCGGTAATAATTCACCCCTCCACTTT | TRBJ1-6 | TRBV2 | - | -
CALGDLGGEGWTDTQYF | TGTGCCCTGGGGGACCTGGGGGGGGAAGGTTGGACAGATACGCAGTATTTT | TRBJ2-3 | TRBV30 | - | TRBD2
CASSASGQGYGYTF | TGCGCCAGCAGCGCGTCCGGACAGGGCTATGGCTACACCTTC | TRBJ1-2 | TRBV5-1 | - | TRBD1
CATSRDRVAHGYTF | TGTGCCACCAGCAGAGACAGGGTGGCGCATGGCTACACCTTC | TRBJ1-2 | TRBV15 | - | -
CASSRTASNEKLFF | TGTGCCAGTAGTAGGACAGCCTCTAATGAAAAACTGTTTTTT | TRBJ1-4 | TRBV19 | - | -
CAAKGSGGDSYNEQFF | TGTGCCGCCAAAGGTAGCGGGGGGGACTCCTACAATGAGCAGTTCTTC | TRBJ2-1 | TRBV10-3 | - | TRBD2
CASSQDGRAGSTYEQYF | TGCGCCAGCAGCCAAGACGGGCGGGCGGGTTCTACCTACGAGCAGTACTTC | TRBJ2-7 | TRBV4-1 | once | -
CASSLRTSGRALTGELFF | TGCGCCAGCAGCCTCCGGACTAGCGGGAGGGCCCTTACCGGGGAGCTGTTTTTT | TRBJ2-2 | TRBV5-1 | - | TRBD2